This T cell receptor beta chain stems from a study of patients and donors after allogeneic stem cell transplantation. The CDR3 spans 13 residues. Germline-derived CDR1 and CDR2 are SGHTA and FQGNSA. Deletions cut 4 bases from V and 3 bases from J, with 7 bases between. A single record per CDR3 protein comes from TCRdb applying MiXCR to the RT-PCR reads. The repertoire holds about 100,000 distinct CDR3 sequences, with roughly 35% as singletons. Sequences were obtained from blood, either unsorted or a sorted T cell fraction (not recorded which). The chain links TRBV7-2 to TRBJ1-5; no definite D call. This receptor was obtained from a human donor who was either an allogeneic HSCT recipient or a stem cell or donor lymphocyte infusion donor (not recorded which). It is not recorded whose cells these are; they may come from a transplant donor. CDR3 loop: CASSSRINQPQHF. DNA of the CDR3: TGTGCCAGCAGCTCCCGGATCAATCAGCCCCAGCATTTT.